The rows below give T cell receptor beta chains drawn from one sample of a study of identical twins. TCRdb independently ran MiXCR on the 5' RACE reads; one entry per CDR3 protein. The sample consists of 400,000 or so distinct CDR3 sequences, approximately 8.7% of them appearing once. Sample: naive T cells sorted from blood. These receptors came from a woman aged 45-65 years in good health. Each CDR3 is given with its conserved first and last residue. The order of the fields is V gene, clone size, J gene, D gene, CDR3 protein, CDR3 DNA. A D gene is named only where the DNA matches it firmly. Clone size is not always given. Where it is, it says once, few, many or a class for expanded clones.

TRBV5-1	few	TRBJ1-1	TRBD1	CASRSGTVNTEAFF	TGCGCCAGCAGATCCGGGACAGTGAACACTGAAGCTTTCTTT
TRBV15	-	TRBJ1-4	-	CATSRDSGGRPNEKLFF	TGTGCCACCAGCAGAGACTCGGGGGGGAGACCAAATGAAAAACTGTTTTTT
TRBV12-3/TRBV12-4	many	TRBJ2-3	TRBD1	CASSSGDRRASTDTQYF	TGTGCCAGCAGTTCCGGGGACAGGCGAGCTAGCACAGATACGCAGTATTTT
TRBV6-5	few	TRBJ1-2	-	CASSYSKPRFNYGYTF	TGTGCCAGCAGTTACTCGAAGCCCAGGTTTAACTATGGCTACACCTTC
TRBV19	-	TRBJ1-5	TRBD1	CASSRSTGTGFGRENQPQHF	TGTGCCAGTAGCCGATCGACCGGGACAGGGTTTGGCCGTGAGAATCAGCCCCAGCATTTT
TRBV6-5	few	TRBJ2-1	TRBD2	CASSYSPSGRANEQFF	TGTGCCAGCAGTTACTCTCCTAGCGGGAGGGCCAATGAGCAGTTCTTC
TRBV20-1	many	TRBJ2-2	TRBD2	CSAPSGRFGGELFF	TGCAGTGCTCCTAGCGGGAGGTTCGGCGGGGAGCTGTTTTTT
TRBV24-1	few	TRBJ2-7	-	CATSDSSDVGEQYF	TGTGCCACCAGTGATTCGAGCGATGTCGGAGAGCAGTACTTC
TRBV12-3/TRBV12-4	many	TRBJ1-5	-	CASSSRPGQPQHF	TGTGCCAGCAGTTCCCGACCGGGGCAGCCCCAGCATTTT
TRBV5-4	few	TRBJ2-2	TRBD2	CASTPSSGMNTGELFF	TGTGCCAGCACTCCCTCCAGCGGGATGAACACCGGGGAGCTGTTTTTT
TRBV20-1	few	TRBJ1-1	-	CSARVSGETEAFF	TGCAGTGCTAGAGTGTCCGGGGAGACTGAAGCTTTCTTT
TRBV20-1	many	TRBJ2-3	-	CSAFEIARADTQYF	TGCAGTGCTTTCGAAATAGCACGTGCAGATACGCAGTATTTT
TRBV3-1	many	TRBJ2-1	TRBD2	CASSQELIAGVGNEQFF	TGTGCCAGCAGCCAAGAATTAATAGCGGGAGTTGGAAATGAGCAGTTCTTC
TRBV7-9	few	TRBJ2-2	-	CASSLETGRNTGELFF	TGTGCCAGCAGCTTAGAAACAGGGAGGAACACCGGGGAGCTGTTTTTT
TRBV5-1	-	TRBJ2-1	TRBD2	CASSRGLAGLFEQFF	TGCGCCAGCAGCCGGGGACTAGCGGGATTATTCGAGCAGTTCTTC
TRBV4-1	few	TRBJ2-1	-	CASSHDYNEQFF	TGCGCCAGCAGCCACGATTACAATGAGCAGTTCTTC
TRBV6-2/TRBV6-3	-	TRBJ2-1	TRBD2	CASRPGLAGSFADEQFF	TGTGCCAGCAGACCCGGACTAGCGGGATCGTTTGCCGATGAGCAGTTCTTC
TRBV7-9	-	TRBJ2-3	-	CASSPGLTGTTDTQYF	TGTGCCAGCAGCCCAGGACTGACGGGAACGACAGATACGCAGTATTTT
TRBV12-3/TRBV12-4	-	TRBJ2-1	-	CASLIGREQFF	TGTGCCAGCCTTATAGGACGTGAGCAGTTCTTC
TRBV12-3/TRBV12-4	-	TRBJ2-6	TRBD1	CASSPGQGNSGANVLTF	TGTGCCAGCAGCCCGGGACAGGGAAACTCTGGGGCCAACGTCCTGACTTTC
TRBV14	few	TRBJ1-2	-	CASSPLGTANYGYTF	TGTGCCAGCAGCCCGCTCGGAACAGCTAACTATGGCTACACCTTC
TRBV30	few	TRBJ1-1	TRBD1	CAWSVRDRGFF	TGTGCCTGGAGTGTACGAGACAGGGGTTTCTTT
TRBV6-4	-	TRBJ1-5	TRBD1	CASKRTGANDQPQHF	TGTGCCAGCAAAAGGACAGGGGCCAACGATCAGCCCCAGCATTTT
TRBV29-1	few	TRBJ2-5	-	CSAVGDLAGETQYF	TGCAGCGCCGTGGGAGATCTAGCCGGGGAGACCCAGTACTTC
TRBV29-1	-	TRBJ2-2	-	CSAEARTNTGELFF	TGCAGCGCCGAGGCCCGAACGAACACCGGGGAGCTGTTTTTT
TRBV12-3/TRBV12-4	many	TRBJ2-5	-	CASSLAGLEGETQYF	TGTGCCAGCAGTTTAGCTGGGCTAGAGGGTGAGACCCAGTACTTC
TRBV5-1	many	TRBJ2-1	-	CASRAGTPSYNEQFF	TGCGCCAGCAGGGCCGGGACTCCCTCCTACAATGAGCAGTTCTTC
TRBV5-1	many	TRBJ2-1	-	CASSPMDLLVGEQFF	TGCGCCAGCAGCCCCATGGACCTTTTAGTCGGTGAGCAGTTCTTC
TRBV5-1	many	TRBJ1-1	-	CASSLLGDLNTEAFF	TGCGCCAGCAGCTTGCTGGGGGACCTGAACACTGAAGCTTTCTTT
TRBV5-6	-	TRBJ1-1	-	CASSFFQSTEAFF	TGTGCCAGCAGCTTTTTCCAGAGCACTGAAGCTTTCTTT
TRBV29-1	many	TRBJ1-1	TRBD1	CSAVLTGGNTEAFF	TGCAGCGCTGTCCTTACAGGGGGGAACACTGAAGCTTTCTTT
TRBV12-3/TRBV12-4	-	TRBJ2-2	-	CASSSRTGRARGGELFF	TGTGCCAGCAGCTCTCGAACAGGGAGGGCCAGGGGCGGGGAGCTGTTTTTT
TRBV2	many	TRBJ2-1	-	CASTLDGVYNEQFF	TGTGCCAGCACCCTGGACGGAGTTTACAATGAGCAGTTCTTC
TRBV24-1	-	TRBJ2-7	-	CATSDSRTETYEQYF	TGTGCCACCAGTGACTCTCGGACAGAAACCTACGAGCAGTACTTC
TRBV18	-	TRBJ1-1	-	CASSPPNFPGPEAFF	TGTGCCAGCTCACCACCAAATTTTCCAGGGCCTGAAGCTTTCTTT
TRBV19	many	TRBJ2-1	-	CAREGDGSYNEQFF	TGTGCCAGAGAGGGAGATGGTTCCTACAATGAGCAGTTCTTC
TRBV6-1	-	TRBJ2-6	-	CASSYEGQTRSGANVLTF	TGTGCCAGCAGTTATGAAGGACAGACACGCTCTGGGGCCAACGTCCTGACTTTC
TRBV11-2	few	TRBJ2-3	TRBD2	CASSLKGLAFRDTQYF	TGTGCCAGCAGCCTAAAGGGACTAGCGTTTCGAGATACGCAGTATTTT
TRBV20-1	-	TRBJ1-2	-	CSALPRTAPNYGYTF	TGCAGTGCCCTTCCCCGGACAGCCCCTAACTATGGCTACACCTTC
TRBV6-5	few	TRBJ2-1	TRBD2	CASSYAPRGDNEQFF	TGTGCCAGCAGTTACGCACCGCGGGGGGACAATGAGCAGTTCTTC
TRBV21-1	few	TRBJ2-7	-	CASAKGDRGRHEQYF	TGTGCCAGCGCGAAGGGGGACAGGGGCAGACACGAGCAGTACTTC
TRBV10-1	few	TRBJ2-3	TRBD1	CASSESPGGSTDTQYF	TGCGCCAGCAGTGAGTCACCAGGGGGCTCCACAGATACGCAGTATTTT
TRBV5-1	few	TRBJ1-1	-	CASLSPGSEAFF	TGCGCCAGCCTATCCCCGGGGTCGGAAGCTTTCTTT
TRBV20-1	few	TRBJ2-7	-	CSARDAASGFSYEQYF	TGCAGTGCTAGAGATGCGGCATCGGGCTTCTCCTACGAGCAGTACTTC